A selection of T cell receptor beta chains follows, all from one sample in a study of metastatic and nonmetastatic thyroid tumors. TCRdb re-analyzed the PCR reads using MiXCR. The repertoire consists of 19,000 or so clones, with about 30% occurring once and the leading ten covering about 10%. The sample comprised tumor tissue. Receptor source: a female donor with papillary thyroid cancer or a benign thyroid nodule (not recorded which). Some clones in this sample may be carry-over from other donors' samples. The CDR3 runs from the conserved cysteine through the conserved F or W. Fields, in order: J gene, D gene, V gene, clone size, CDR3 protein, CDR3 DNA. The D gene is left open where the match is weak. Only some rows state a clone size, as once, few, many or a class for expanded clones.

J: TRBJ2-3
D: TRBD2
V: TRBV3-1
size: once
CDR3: CASSRDFTSGRNTDTQYF
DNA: TGTGCCAGCAGCCGAGACTTTACTAGCGGGAGGAATACAGATACGCAGTATTTT

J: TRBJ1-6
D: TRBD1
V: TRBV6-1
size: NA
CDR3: CASCPRDRVGSPLHF
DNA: TGTGCCAGCTGTCCCCGGGACAGGGTAGGTTCACCCCTCCACTTT

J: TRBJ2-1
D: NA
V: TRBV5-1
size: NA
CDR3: CASSLAPTYNEQFF
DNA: TGCGCCAGCAGCTTGGCTCCTACCTACAATGAGCAGTTCTTC

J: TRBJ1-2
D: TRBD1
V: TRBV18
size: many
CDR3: CASSRDRVANYGYTF
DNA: TGTGCCAGCTCCCGAGACAGGGTAGCTAACTATGGCTACACCTTC

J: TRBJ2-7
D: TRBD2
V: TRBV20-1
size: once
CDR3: CSALLSGRTLGEQYF
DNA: TGCAGTGCTCTACTTAGCGGGAGGACCCTAGGCGAGCAGTACTTC

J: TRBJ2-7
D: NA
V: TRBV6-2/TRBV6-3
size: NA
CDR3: CASSYRRGGLYEQYF
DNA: TGTGCCAGCAGTTACAGAAGGGGCGGACTATACGAGCAGTACTTC

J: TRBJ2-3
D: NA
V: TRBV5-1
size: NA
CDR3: CSSSLAVSTDTQYF
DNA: TGCTCCAGCAGCTTGGCCGTTTCTACAGATACGCAGTATTTT

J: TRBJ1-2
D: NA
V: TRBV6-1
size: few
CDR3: CASSEYVGPHVDGYTF
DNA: TGTGCCAGCAGTGAATACGTCGGCCCGCATGTGGATGGCTACACCTTC

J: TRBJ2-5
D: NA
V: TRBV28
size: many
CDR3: CASSPPKHREIETQYF
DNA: TGTGCCAGCAGTCCCCCCAAGCACAGGGAAATAGAGACCCAGTACTTC

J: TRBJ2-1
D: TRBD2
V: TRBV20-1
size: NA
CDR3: CSAMPWGAGGFSNEQFF
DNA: TGCAGTGCTATGCCCTGGGGTGCGGGAGGGTTCTCCAATGAGCAGTTCTTC

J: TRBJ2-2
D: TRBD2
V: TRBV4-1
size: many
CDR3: CASSHGTSRSGELFF
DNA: TGCGCCAGCAGCCACGGGACTAGCAGGTCCGGGGAGCTGTTTTTT

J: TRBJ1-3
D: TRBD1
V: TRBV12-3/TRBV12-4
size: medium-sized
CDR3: CASSLRTGGNTIYF
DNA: TGTGCCAGCAGTCTAAGGACAGGTGGAAACACCATATATTTT

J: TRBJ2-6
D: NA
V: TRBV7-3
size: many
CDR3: CASSRPESNVLTF
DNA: TGTGCCAGCAGCCGACCTGAGTCCAACGTCCTGACTTTC

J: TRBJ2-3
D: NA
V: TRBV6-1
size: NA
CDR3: CASAGPDTYTQYF
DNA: TGTGCCAGCGCGGGTCCCGACACATATACGCAGTATTTC

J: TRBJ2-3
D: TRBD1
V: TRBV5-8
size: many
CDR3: CASSSRGTGGPTDTQYF
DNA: TGTGCCAGCAGCTCTCGGGGGACAGGGGGCCCAACAGATACGCAGTATTTT

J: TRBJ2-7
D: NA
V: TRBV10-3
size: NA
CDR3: CAISPPLQDYEQYF
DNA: TGTGCCATCAGCCCCCCCCTCCAGGACTACGAGCAGTACTTC

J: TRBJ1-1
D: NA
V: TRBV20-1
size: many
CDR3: CSAQDPSTEAFF
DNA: TGCAGTGCTCAAGATCCCAGCACTGAAGCTTTCTTT

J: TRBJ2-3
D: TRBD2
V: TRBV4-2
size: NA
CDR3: CASSQDQRGGCTDTQYF
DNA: TGTGCCAGCAGCCAAGATCAGCGCGGGGGGTGCACAGATACGCAGTATTTT

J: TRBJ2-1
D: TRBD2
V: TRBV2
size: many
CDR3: CASTLAGDWNEQFF
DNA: TGTGCCAGCACACTAGCGGGAGATTGGAATGAGCAGTTCTTC

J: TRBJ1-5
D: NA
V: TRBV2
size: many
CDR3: CASSVDTQSNQPQHF
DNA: TGTGCCAGCAGTGTCGACACCCAAAGCAATCAGCCCCAGCATTTT

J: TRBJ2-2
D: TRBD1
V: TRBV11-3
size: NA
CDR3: CASSLVQGANGELFF
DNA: TGTGCCAGCAGCTTAGTCCAGGGGGCTAACGGGGAGCTGTTTTTT

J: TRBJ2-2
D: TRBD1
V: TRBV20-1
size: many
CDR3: CSARTGGDTGELFF
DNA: TGCAGTGCCAGAACAGGGGGCGACACCGGGGAGCTGTTTTTT

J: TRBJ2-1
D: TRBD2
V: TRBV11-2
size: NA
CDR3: CASIPTASGLGNEQFF
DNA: TGTGCCAGCATCCCCACAGCTAGCGGGTTGGGAAATGAGCAGTTCTTC

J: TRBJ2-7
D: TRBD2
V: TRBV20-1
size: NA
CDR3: CSAVLAGGRAYEQYF
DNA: TGCAGTGCTGTCCTAGCGGGAGGAAGAGCCTACGAGCAGTACTTC

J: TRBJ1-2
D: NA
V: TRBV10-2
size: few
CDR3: CASRGGQGPAPNGYTF
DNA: TGCGCCAGCAGAGGGGGGCAGGGGCCAGCCCCGAATGGCTACACCTTC

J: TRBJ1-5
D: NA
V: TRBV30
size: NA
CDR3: CAWSGKGLHNQPQHF
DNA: TGTGCCTGGAGTGGGAAGGGGCTTCACAATCAGCCCCAGCATTTT

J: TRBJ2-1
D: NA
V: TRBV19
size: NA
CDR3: CASSAINGRGSLDEQFF
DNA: TGTGCCAGTAGTGCTATCAACGGAAGGGGATCGTTGGATGAGCAGTTCTTC

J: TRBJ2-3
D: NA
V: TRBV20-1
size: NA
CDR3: CSARVPWQTGTDTQYF
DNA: TGCAGTGCTAGAGTACCCTGGCAAACTGGCACAGATACGCAGTATTTT

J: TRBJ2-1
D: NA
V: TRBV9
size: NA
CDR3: CASSSGTLLVNEQFF
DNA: TGTGCCAGCAGCTCAGGGACCCTCCTTGTCAATGAGCAGTTCTTC

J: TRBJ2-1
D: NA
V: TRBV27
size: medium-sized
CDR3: CASSFLDEQFF
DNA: TGTGCCAGCAGTTTTTTGGATGAGCAGTTCTTC

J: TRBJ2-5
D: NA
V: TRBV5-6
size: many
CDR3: CASSFRAGAERTQYF
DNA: TGTGCCAGCAGCTTTCGGGCGGGGGCGGAGAGGACCCAGTACTTC

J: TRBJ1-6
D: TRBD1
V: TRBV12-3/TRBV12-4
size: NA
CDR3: CASRGQGLSDSPLHF
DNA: TGTGCCAGCAGGGGACAGGGATTGAGTGATTCACCCCTCCACTTT

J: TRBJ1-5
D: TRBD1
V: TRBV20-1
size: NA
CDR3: CSASPWDRDQPQHF
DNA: TGCAGTGCTAGCCCCTGGGACAGGGACCAGCCCCAGCATTTT